This T cell receptor beta chain was obtained from a study of OX40 agonist ivuxolimab in advanced cancers. Study information: At doses from 0.01 to 10 mg/kg, patients were given intravenous ivuxolimab every 2 weeks. Prior therapy, whether anti-PD-1, anti-PD-L1 or anti-CTLA-4, was allowed, and less than 45% had some.

Of note for this clone: The antigen is undetermined.

This CDR3 comprises 15 residues. The V end lost 4 bases, the J end lost 1 base, and 13 bases lay between the germline ends. Germline V gene lookup returns CDR1 SGHVS and CDR2 FNYEAQ. Study-level findings and limits: With doses of 0.1 to 3.0 mg/kg, CD4+ and CD8+ blood T cells had undergone clonal expansion by week 6.

Method: immunoSEQ multiplex PCR; TCRdb's copy keeps in-frame clones and lacks some. The repertoire holds approximately 10,000 clones, about 88% seen once, with 11% in the top ten. This TCR was recovered from an adult with an advanced solid tumor such as melanoma, head and neck, liver or kidney cancer. The gene calls are TRBV7-6 and TRBJ1-1; D remains ambiguous. The sample in question was CD4+ or CD8+ T cells sorted from blood, obtained in a trial of the OX40 agonist ivuxolimab. The CDR3 sequence: CASSSRLGENTEAFF. For the CDR3, the DNA is TGTGCCAGCAGCTCCAGGTTGGGAGAGAACACTGAAGCTTTCTTT.